Ten or more counts support the clone carrying this T cell receptor beta chain. MiXCR, applied by TCRdb to the reads, yields one record per CDR3 protein. Among nearly 550,000 distinct CDR3 sequences, approximately 17% were seen once, and the ten largest hold more than 20%. The data were obtained in a study of T cell repertoires in cytomegalovirus infection. The germline V gene encodes CDR1 SGHDN and CDR2 FVKESK. V dropped 0 bases and J dropped 0 bases, with 6 bases sitting between them. The CDR3 runs to 14 residues. The sequence derives from a human donor in good health (CMV status not recorded). Some clones in this sample may be carry-over from other donors' samples. The sample taken for sequencing was CD8+ T cells from PBMCs. The J gene is TRBJ2-7, the V gene TRBV14; D gene uncertain. The CDR3 DNA follows: TGTGCCAGCAGCCAAGACAGTAACTCCTACGAGCAGTACTTC. As protein: CASSQDSNSYEQYF.